Sequencing of this TCR beta chain was carried out in a study of blood T cell repertoires in COVID-19. Only in-frame clones appear in the TCRdb table, and some are missing; sequencing was by immunoSEQ multiplex PCR. The sample yields approximately 300,000 clones, over 75% seen once. Germline CDR1 and CDR2: DFQATT and SNEGSKA (reference sequence). This CDR3 contains 11 residues. V was pared by 6 bases and J by 7 bases, with 12 bases between. This chain joins TRBV20-1 and TRBJ2-5, with D possibly matching TRBD1 (5 bases). The source material was PBMCs or T cells enriched from blood (not recorded which). This clonotype was obtained from a woman between 25 and 40 years old who had recovered from COVID-19. The CDR3: CSARARRTQYF. CDR3 nucleotides: TGCAGTGCCAGGGCCCGTAGGACCCAGTACTTC.